The clone carrying this T cell receptor beta chain was recorded at least ten times. Its antigen is currently unknown. V trimming: 6 bases; J trimming: 6 bases; junction bases outside the gene matches: 4. CDR3 size: 16 residues. From germline, CDR1 is MNHEY and CDR2 SVGAGI. This sample was included in a study of neurological immune-mediated disorders. One entry per CDR3 protein, called by TCRdb with MiXCR from the 5' RACE reads. The top ten hold 8.5% to 10% of the sample, which has more than 70,000 distinct CDR3 sequences, roughly 10% seen once. Documented time point: longitudinal time-point 1 (baseline). Study-level points and caveats: Across subjects, expanded clones had no CDR3 amino acid sequences in common, pointing to private repertoires in all groups.

V is TRBV6-5 and J is TRBJ2-2; 16 bases map to TRBD2. The sequence was collected from a man in his thirties or forties in good health. Sequencing input: PBMCs. CDR3 DNA sequence: TGTGCCAGCAGCCCGGGACTAGCGGGAGGGCCCGGGGAGCTGTTTTTT. Protein product: CASSPGLAGGPGELFF.